The rows below give T cell receptor beta chains drawn from one sample of a study of regulatory T cells in long-lasting Graves disease. TCRdb re-called the multiplex PCR reads with MiXCR, one entry per CDR3 protein. The sample contains about 210,000 distinct CDR3 sequences, around 20% of which appear only once. This sample was shared with a second study, whose subject was T cells in Graves' hyperthyroidism and ophthalmopathy.

The starting material was peripheral blood mononuclear cells (PBMCs), obtained at new diagnosis, from a patient treated with antithyroid drugs. These receptors originate from a woman under 40 with Graves disease. The CDR3 runs from the conserved cysteine through the conserved F or W. D genes are given only for firm matches. A row's size may be missing; if present it is once, few, many or a size class.

TRBJ1-5	TRBV28	NA	NA	CASSPVGGCNQPQHF	TGTGCCAGCAGTCCTGTCGGGGGGTGCAATCAGCCCCAGCATTTT
TRBJ1-1	TRBV11-2	NA	many	CASSYPRQGNMVNTEAFF	TGTGCCAGCAGCTACCCCAGGCAGGGTAATATGGTTAACACTGAAGCTTTCTTT
TRBJ1-1	TRBV12-3/TRBV12-4	TRBD1	NA	CASTTGANTEAFF	TGTGCCAGCACAACAGGGGCGAACACTGAAGCTTTCTTT
TRBJ1-3	TRBV18	TRBD1	many	CASSPGQGDTIYF	TGTGCCAGCTCACCGGGACAGGGGGACACCATATATTTT
TRBJ2-7	TRBV6-2/TRBV6-3	NA	NA	CASRTREAYEQYF	TGTGCCAGCAGGACCAGGGAGGCCTACGAGCAGTACTTC
TRBJ1-5	TRBV20-1	NA	many	CSARDQNGHSKPQHF	TGCAGTGCTAGAGATCAGAACGGCCATAGTAAGCCCCAGCATTTT
TRBJ2-5	TRBV11-2	TRBD1	many	CASSSTGGVGRKETQYF	TGTGCCAGCAGCTCTACAGGGGGCGTCGGCCGCAAAGAGACCCAGTACTTC
TRBJ2-1	TRBV28	NA	NA	CASSLRVVSYNEQFF	TGTGCCAGCAGTTTAAGGGTAGTGTCCTACAATGAGCAGTTCTTC
TRBJ1-2	TRBV3-1	NA	many	CASSQAVGRGYGYTF	TGTGCCAGCAGCCAAGCCGTGGGACGCGGCTATGGCTACACCTTC
TRBJ1-6	TRBV7-9	TRBD1	few	CASRDRGLSSPLHF	TGTGCCAGCAGGGACAGGGGGCTAAGTTCACCCCTCCACTTT
TRBJ2-1	TRBV30	NA	NA	CAWSVSSGPYNEQFF	TGTGCCTGGAGTGTAAGTAGCGGACCCTACAATGAGCAGTTCTTC
TRBJ1-2	TRBV27	NA	once	CASSETVNYGHAF	TGTGCCAGCAGTGAGACAGTTAACTATGGCCACGCCTTC
TRBJ1-2	TRBV5-4	TRBD1	few	CASSSDREDGYTF	TGTGCCAGCAGCTCGGACAGGGAGGACGGCTACACCTTC
TRBJ2-2	TRBV27	TRBD1	once	CASSLQGDTGELFF	TGTGCCAGCAGTTTACAGGGGGACACCGGGGAGCTGTTTTTT
TRBJ1-1	TRBV6-2/TRBV6-3	NA	many	CASSPLGLFGMNTEAFF	TGTGCCAGCAGTCCCCTAGGCCTTTTCGGAATGAACACTGAAGCTTTCTTT
TRBJ2-7	TRBV30	TRBD2	many	CAWKAGEGYEQYF	TGTGCCTGGAAGGCGGGAGAAGGCTACGAGCAGTACTTC
TRBJ2-6	TRBV18	NA	few	CASSPPLTGVTSGANVLTF	TGTGCCAGCTCACCACCTCTAACCGGGGTGACCTCTGGGGCCAACGTCCTGACTTTC
TRBJ2-7	TRBV14	NA	medium-sized	CASSQVQGEQYF	TGTGCCAGCAGCCAAGTTCAGGGTGAGCAGTACTTC
TRBJ2-4	TRBV10-3	NA	many	CAIRGPKNIQYF	TGTGCCATCAGGGGTCCCAAAAACATTCAGTACTTC
TRBJ1-1	TRBV4-1	TRBD1	many	CASSPYGQGIPFF	TGCGCCAGCAGCCCCTATGGACAGGGCATTCCTTTCTTT